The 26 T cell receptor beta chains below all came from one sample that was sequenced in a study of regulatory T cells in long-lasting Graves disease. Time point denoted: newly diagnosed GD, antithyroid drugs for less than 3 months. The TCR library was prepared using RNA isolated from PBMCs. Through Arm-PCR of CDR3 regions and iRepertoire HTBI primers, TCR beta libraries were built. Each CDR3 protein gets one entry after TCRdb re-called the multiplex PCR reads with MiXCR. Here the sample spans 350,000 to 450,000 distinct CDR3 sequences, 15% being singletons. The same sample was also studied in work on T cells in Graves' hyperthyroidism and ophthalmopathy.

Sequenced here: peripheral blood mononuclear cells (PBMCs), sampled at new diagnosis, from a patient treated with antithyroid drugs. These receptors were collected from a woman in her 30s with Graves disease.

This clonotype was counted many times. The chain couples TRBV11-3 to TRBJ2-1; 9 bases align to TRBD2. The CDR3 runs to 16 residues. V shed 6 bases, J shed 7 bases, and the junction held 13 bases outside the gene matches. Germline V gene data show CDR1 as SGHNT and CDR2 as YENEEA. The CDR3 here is CASSPSGADGENEQFF. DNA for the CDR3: TGTGCCAGCAGTCCTAGCGGGGCCGACGGGGAGAATGAGCAGTTCTTC.

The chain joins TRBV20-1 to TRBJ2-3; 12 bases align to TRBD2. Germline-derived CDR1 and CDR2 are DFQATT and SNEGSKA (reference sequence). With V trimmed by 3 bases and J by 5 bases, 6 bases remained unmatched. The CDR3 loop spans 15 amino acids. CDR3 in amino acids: CSASPTSGSKDTQYF. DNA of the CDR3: TGCAGTGCTAGTCCGACTAGCGGGAGTAAAGATACGCAGTATTTT.

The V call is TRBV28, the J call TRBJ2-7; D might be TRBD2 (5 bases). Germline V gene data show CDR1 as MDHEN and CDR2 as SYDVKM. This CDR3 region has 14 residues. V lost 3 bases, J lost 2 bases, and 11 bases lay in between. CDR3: CASSFRGKTYEQYF. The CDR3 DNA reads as TGTGCCAGCAGTTTCCGAGGGAAGACCTACGAGCAGTACTTC.

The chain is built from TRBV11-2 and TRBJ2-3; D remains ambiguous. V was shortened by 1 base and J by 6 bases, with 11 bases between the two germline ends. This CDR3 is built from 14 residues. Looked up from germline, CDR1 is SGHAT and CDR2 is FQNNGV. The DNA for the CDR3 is TGTGCCAGCAGCTTAGGGTTCCAGGCTGATACGCAGTATTTT. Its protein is CASSLGFQADTQYF.

The DNA for the CDR3 is TGTGCCAGCAGTTCACAGGGATTTGGCTACACCTTC. Protein product: CASSSQGFGYTF. The chain links TRBV28 to TRBJ1-2, with D possibly matching TRBD1 (6 bases). V gave up 4 bases and J gave up 7 bases, with 10 bases separating them. The CDR3 runs 12 residues. The germline gives CDR1 MDHEN, CDR2 SYDVKM.

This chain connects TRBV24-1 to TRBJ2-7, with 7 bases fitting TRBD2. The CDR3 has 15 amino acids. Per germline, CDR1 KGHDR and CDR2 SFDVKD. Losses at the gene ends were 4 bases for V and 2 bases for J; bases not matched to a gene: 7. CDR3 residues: CATSDSTSRPYEQYF. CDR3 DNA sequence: TGTGCCACCAGTGACTCGACTAGCAGACCCTACGAGCAGTACTTC.

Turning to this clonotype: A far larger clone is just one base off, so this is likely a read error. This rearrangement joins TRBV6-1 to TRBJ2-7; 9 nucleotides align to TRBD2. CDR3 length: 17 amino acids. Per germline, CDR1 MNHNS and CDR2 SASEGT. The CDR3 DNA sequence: TGTGCCAGCAGCCAATCCATCAGAGGGCGGGAGGGCCGCGAGCAGTGCTTC. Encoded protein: CASSQSIRGREGREQCF.

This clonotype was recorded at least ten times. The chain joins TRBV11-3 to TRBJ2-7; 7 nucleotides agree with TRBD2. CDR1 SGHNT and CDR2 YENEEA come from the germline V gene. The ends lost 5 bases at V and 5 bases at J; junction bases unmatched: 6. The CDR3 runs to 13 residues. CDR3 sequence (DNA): TGTGCCAGCAGCCCCTCGGCGGGAGACGAGCAGTACTTC. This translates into CASSPSAGDEQYF.

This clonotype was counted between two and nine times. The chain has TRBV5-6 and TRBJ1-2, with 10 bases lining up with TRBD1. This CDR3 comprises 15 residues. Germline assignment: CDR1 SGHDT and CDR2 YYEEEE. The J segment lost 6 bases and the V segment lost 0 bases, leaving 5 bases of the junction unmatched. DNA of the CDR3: TGTGCCAGCAGCTTGGGGCGACAGGGGGCCGATGGCTACACCTTC. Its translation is CASSLGRQGADGYTF.

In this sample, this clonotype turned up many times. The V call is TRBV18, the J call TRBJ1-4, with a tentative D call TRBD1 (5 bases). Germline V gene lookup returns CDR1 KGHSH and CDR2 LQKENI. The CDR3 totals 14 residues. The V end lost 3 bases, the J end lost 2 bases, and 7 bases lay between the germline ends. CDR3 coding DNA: TGTGCCAGCTCACCGGGACCGACTAATGAAAAACTGTTTTTT. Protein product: CASSPGPTNEKLFF.

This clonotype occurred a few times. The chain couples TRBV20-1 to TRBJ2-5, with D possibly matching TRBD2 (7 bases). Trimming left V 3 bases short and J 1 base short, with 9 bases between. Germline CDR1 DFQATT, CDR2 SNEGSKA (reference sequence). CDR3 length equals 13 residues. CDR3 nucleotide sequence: TGCAGTGCTAGCCGGGGGGCCCAAGAGACCCAGTACTTC. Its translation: CSASRGAQETQYF.

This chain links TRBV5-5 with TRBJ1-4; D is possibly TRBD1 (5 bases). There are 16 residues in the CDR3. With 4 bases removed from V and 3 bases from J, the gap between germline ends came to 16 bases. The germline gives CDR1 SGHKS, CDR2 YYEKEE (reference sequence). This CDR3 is CASSGGTAEPNEKLFF. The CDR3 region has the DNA TGTGCCAGCAGCGGGGGGACGGCGGAGCCTAATGAAAAACTGTTTTTT.

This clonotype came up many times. The CDR3 spells CAWTGLNYGYTF. CDR3 DNA sequence: TGTGCCTGGACAGGGCTAAACTATGGCTACACCTTC. The rearrangement joins TRBV30 to TRBJ1-2; D might be TRBD1 (5 bases). CDR1 is GTSNPN, CDR2 SVGIG, per germline (reference sequence). The V end was cut by 4 bases, the J end by 2 bases, with 8 bases between. The length of the CDR3 is 12 residues.

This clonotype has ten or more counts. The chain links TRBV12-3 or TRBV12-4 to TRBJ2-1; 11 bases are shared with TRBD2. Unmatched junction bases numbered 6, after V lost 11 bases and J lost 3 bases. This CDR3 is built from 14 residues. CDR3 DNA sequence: TGTGCCTGCTCCGGGACTAGCGGCTACAATGAGCAGTTCTTC. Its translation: CACSGTSGYNEQFF.

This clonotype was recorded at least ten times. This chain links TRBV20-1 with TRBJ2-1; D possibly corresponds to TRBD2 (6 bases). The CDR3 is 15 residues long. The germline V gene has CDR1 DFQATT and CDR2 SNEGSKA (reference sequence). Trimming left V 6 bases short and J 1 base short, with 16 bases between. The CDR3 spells CSAPLASTSYNEQFF. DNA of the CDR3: TGCAGTGCCCCCCTAGCGTCCACATCCTACAATGAGCAGTTCTTC.

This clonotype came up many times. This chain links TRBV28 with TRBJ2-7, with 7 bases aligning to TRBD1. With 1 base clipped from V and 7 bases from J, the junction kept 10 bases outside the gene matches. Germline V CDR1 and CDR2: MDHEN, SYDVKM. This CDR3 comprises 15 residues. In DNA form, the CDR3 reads TGTGCCAGCAGTTTATCTAGAGGGGGCAGAAGGGAGCAGTACTTC. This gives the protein CASSLSRGGRREQYF. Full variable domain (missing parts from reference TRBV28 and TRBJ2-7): DVKVTQSSRYLVKRTGEKVFLECVQDMDHENMFWYRQDPGLGLRLIYFSYDVKMKEKGDIPEGYSVSREKKERFSLILESASTNQTSMYLCASSLSRGGRREQYFGPGTRLTVT.

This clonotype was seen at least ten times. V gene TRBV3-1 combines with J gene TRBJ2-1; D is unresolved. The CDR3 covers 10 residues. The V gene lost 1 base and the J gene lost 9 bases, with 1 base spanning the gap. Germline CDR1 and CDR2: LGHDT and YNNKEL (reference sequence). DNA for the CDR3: TGTGCCAGCAGCCAAGGTGAGCAGTTCTTC. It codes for CASSQGEQFF.

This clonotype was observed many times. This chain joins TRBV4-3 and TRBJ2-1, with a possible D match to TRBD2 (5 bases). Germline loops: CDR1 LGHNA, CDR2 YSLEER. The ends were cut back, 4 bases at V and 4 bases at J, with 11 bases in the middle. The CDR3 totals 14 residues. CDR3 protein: CASSLDWAYNEQFF. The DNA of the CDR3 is TGCGCCAGCAGCCTGGACTGGGCTTACAATGAGCAGTTCTTC.

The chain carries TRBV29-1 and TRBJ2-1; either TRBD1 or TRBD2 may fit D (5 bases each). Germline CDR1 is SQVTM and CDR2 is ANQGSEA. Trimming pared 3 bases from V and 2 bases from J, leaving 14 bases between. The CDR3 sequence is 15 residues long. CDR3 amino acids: CSVENKGTAYNEQFF. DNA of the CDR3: TGCAGCGTTGAGAACAAGGGGACCGCCTACAATGAGCAGTTCTTC.

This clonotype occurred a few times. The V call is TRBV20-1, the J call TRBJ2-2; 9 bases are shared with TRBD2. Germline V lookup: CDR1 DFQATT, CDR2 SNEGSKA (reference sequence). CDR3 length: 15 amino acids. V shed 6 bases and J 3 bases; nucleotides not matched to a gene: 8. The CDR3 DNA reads TGCAGTGCCTCATTAGCGGGAGTATACACCGGGGAGCTGTTTTTT. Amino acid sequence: CSASLAGVYTGELFF.

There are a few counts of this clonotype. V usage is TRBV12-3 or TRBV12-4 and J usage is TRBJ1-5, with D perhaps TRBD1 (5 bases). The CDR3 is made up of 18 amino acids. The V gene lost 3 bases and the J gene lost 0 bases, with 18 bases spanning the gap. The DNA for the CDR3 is TGTGCCAGCAGTTTGAAGGGAGACAGAAGCTTTAGCAATCAGCCCCAGCATTTT. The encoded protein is CASSLKGDRSFSNQPQHF.

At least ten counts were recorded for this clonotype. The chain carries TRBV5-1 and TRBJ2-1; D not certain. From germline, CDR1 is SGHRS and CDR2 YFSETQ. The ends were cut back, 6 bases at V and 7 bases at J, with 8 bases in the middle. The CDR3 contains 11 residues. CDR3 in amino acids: CASKTGNEQFF. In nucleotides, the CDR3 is TGCGCCAGCAAGACTGGGAATGAGCAGTTCTTC.

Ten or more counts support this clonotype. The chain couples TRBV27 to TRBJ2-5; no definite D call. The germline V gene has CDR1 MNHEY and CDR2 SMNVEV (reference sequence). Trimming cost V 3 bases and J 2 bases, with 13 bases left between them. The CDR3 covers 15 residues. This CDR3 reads CASSFDGLGQETQYF. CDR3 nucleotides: TGTGCCAGCAGTTTCGATGGCTTGGGGCAAGAGACCCAGTACTTC.

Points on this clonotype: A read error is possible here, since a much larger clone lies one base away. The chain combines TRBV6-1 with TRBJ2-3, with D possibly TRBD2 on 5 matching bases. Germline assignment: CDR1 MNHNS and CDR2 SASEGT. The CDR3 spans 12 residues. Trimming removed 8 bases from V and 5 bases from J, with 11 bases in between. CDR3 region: CASGELVDTQYF. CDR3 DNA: TGTGCCAGCGGGGAGTTGGTAGATACGCAGTATTTT.

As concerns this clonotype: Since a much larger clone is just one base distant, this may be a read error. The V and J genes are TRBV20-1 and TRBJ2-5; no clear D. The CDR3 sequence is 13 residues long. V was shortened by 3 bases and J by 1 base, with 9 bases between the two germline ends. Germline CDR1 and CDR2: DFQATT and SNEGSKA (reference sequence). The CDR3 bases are TGCAGTGCTAGTAATGCACTCCAAGAGACCCAGTACTTC. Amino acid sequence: CSASNALQETQYF.

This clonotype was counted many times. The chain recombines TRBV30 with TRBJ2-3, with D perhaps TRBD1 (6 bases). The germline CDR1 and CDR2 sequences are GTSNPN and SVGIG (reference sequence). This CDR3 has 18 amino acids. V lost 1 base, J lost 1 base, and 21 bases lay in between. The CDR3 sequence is CAWSGDRHHIWGTDTQYF. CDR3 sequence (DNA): TGTGCCTGGAGTGGTGACAGGCATCATATTTGGGGCACAGATACGCAGTATTTT.